Following are 10 T cell receptor beta chains from one sample sequenced in a study of regulatory T cells in long-lasting Graves disease. Noted time point: newly diagnosed GD, antithyroid drugs for less than 3 months. The TCR library was made from RNA extracted from PBMCs. CDR3-region Arm-PCR and iRepertoire HTBI primers produced the TCR beta libraries. TCRdb analysed the multiplex PCR reads with MiXCR anew, one entry per CDR3 protein. The sample yields 370,000 or so distinct CDR3 sequences, 15% to 20% seen once. This sample was also put to use in a study of T cells in Graves' hyperthyroidism and ophthalmopathy.

The material sequenced was peripheral blood mononuclear cells (PBMCs), taken at new diagnosis, from a patient treated with antithyroid drugs. These TCRs come from a woman in her late teens or twenties with Graves disease.

The chain recombines TRBV10-2 with TRBJ2-3; 9 bases agree with TRBD2. The V segment lost 6 bases and the J segment 3 bases; nucleotides outside the gene matches: 13. Germline CDR1 WSHSY, CDR2 SAAADI. The length of the CDR3 is 17 residues. The CDR3 DNA reads TGCGCCAGCAGGAGGGGAGGCGGGGGGGAGAAAACAGATACGCAGTATTTT. This translates into CASRRGGGGEKTDTQYF.

This clonotype was found a few times. This sequence joins TRBV19 and TRBJ2-7; 13 bases agree with TRBD2. The CDR3 consists of 17 residues. The trim removed 8 bases at V and 3 bases at J, leaving 13 bases unmatched. Germline assignment: CDR1 LNHDA and CDR2 SQIVND (reference sequence). This chain's CDR3 is CASVLAGGPPIHYEQYF. The CDR3 DNA sequence: TGTGCCAGTGTACTAGCGGGGGGGCCCCCGATTCACTACGAGCAGTACTTC. The full variable domain, with the rest looked up from reference TRBV19 and TRBJ2-7, is DGGITQSPKYLFRKEGQNVTLSCEQNLNHDAMYWYRQDPGQGLRLIYYSQIVNDFQKGDIAEGYSVSREKKESFPLTVTSAQKNPTAFYLCASVLAGGPPIHYEQYFGPGTRLTVT.

This clonotype was seen at least ten times. This chain joins TRBV20-1 and TRBJ1-5, with 7 bases fitting TRBD1. The V and J ends lost 4 bases and 3 bases, in that order; junction bases with no gene match: 18. The germline CDR1 and CDR2 sequences are DFQATT and SNEGSKA (reference sequence). The CDR3 is 18 residues long. CDR3 amino acids: CSANNLQGNDINNQPQHF. The CDR3 nucleotides are TGCAGTGCTAACAATCTACAGGGGAATGATATCAACAATCAGCCCCAGCATTTT.

This clonotype was found many times. V usage is TRBV12-3 or TRBV12-4 and J usage is TRBJ2-1; no firm D call. The CDR3 has 15 residues. Between the trimmed V and J ends, which lost 6 bases and 5 bases, there was a span of 17 bases. CDR3: CASSPEWSDHNEQFF. The DNA for the CDR3 is TGTGCCAGCAGCCCTGAGTGGTCGGACCACAATGAGCAGTTCTTC.

This clonotype was seen only a few times. The chain couples TRBV19 to TRBJ1-1, with D possibly TRBD1 on 5 matching bases. Germline-derived CDR1 and CDR2 are LNHDA and SQIVND (reference sequence). V lost 7 bases to trimming and J lost 2 bases, with 11 bases between them. The CDR3 is 13 residues long. The CDR3 protein is CASKRDQNTEAFF. Here the CDR3 DNA reads TGTGCCAGTAAACGGGACCAAAACACTGAAGCTTTCTTT.

This clonotype came up many times. The chain joins TRBV2 to TRBJ2-1; D is possibly TRBD1 (5 bases). Trimming removed 6 bases from V and 10 bases from J, with 22 bases in between. The CDR3 sequence is 15 residues long. In germline, CDR1 is SNHLY, CDR2 FYNNEI. The CDR3, as DNA: TGTGCCAGCAGCTCCTCCACCCTGGACATGTACGAGCAGTTCTTC. Its protein product is CASSSSTLDMYEQFF.

This clonotype was observed many times. The chain employs TRBV20-1 and TRBJ2-3; 8 bases match TRBD2. The CDR3 spans 16 residues. CDR1 DFQATT and CDR2 SNEGSKA come from the germline V gene (reference sequence). V trimming: 5 bases; J trimming: 7 bases; junction bases outside the gene matches: 17. The CDR3 nucleotides read TGCAGTGCTCTACTAGCGGCTAGCGGATACACGAATACGCAGTATTTT. Protein sequence: CSALLAASGYTNTQYF.

The chain carries TRBV7-9 and TRBJ1-5; D might be TRBD1 (5 bases). Trimming cost V 5 bases and J 7 bases, with 15 bases left between them. The CDR3 runs 14 residues. Germline CDR1 reads SEHNR; CDR2 reads FQNEAQ (reference sequence). Here the CDR3 DNA reads TGTGCCAGCAGCACGGACATGGGGGACCAGCCCCAGCATTTT. It yields the protein CASSTDMGDQPQHF.

The rearrangement uses TRBV5-1 and TRBJ2-2; TRBD2 matches 7 bases. This CDR3 is 14 amino acids long. The germline V gene encodes CDR1 SGHRS and CDR2 YFSETQ. V trimming: 4 bases; J trimming: 5 bases; junction bases outside the gene matches: 5. This CDR3 reads CASSQTSVTGELFF. In nucleotides, the CDR3 is TGCGCCAGCAGCCAAACTAGCGTGACCGGGGAGCTGTTTTTT.

This chain links TRBV9 with TRBJ2-2, with TRBD2 as a possible D gene (6 bases). The CDR3 is 14 amino acids. Trimming stripped 2 bases from V and 5 bases from J, with 10 bases between. Germline V gene lookup returns CDR1 SGDLS and CDR2 YYNGEE. The CDR3 is CASSVGTSTGELFF. The CDR3 region has the DNA TGTGCCAGCAGCGTCGGGACTTCGACCGGGGAGCTGTTTTTT.